This entry lists 17 T cell receptor beta chains sequenced from one sample in a study of CD4 T cells in relation to SARS-CoV-2 and coronaviruses. The unexposed donors gave CD4+ T cells in about 2011-2018, prior to COVID-19. The cells were cultured for about 10 days before CD4+ T cells were isolated. TCRdb keeps only in-frame clones here, not all; method: immunoSEQ multiplex PCR. The sample lists around 11,000 clones, 70% to 85% seen once, with more than 25% in the top ten. The antigens for these receptors are not known. The sample was CD4+ T cells from PBMCs, cultured in vitro. The origin of the receptors is a human donor in good health.

V and J are TRBV21-1 and TRBJ2-1. TRBV21-1 is a pseudogene locus. CDR3 length: 14 residues. The CDR3 DNA follows: TGTGCCAGAACCGACCGAGAATCATACAATGAGCAGTTCTTC. Its translation: CARTDRESYNEQFF.

This clone was recorded once. The V gene is TRBV6-4, the J gene TRBJ2-5; D gene unclear. Trimming took 4 bases from V and 7 from J, leaving 7 bases between them. The CDR3 spans 11 residues. CDR1 is MRHNA, CDR2 SNTAGT, per germline. CDR3 sequence reads: CASSAARTQYF. For the CDR3, the DNA is TGTGCCAGCAGTGCTGCTAGGACCCAGTACTTC.

The chain uses TRBV2 and TRBJ2-7; 7 bases are a match to TRBD1. V lost 7 bases, J lost 2 bases, and 8 bases stayed unmatched. The CDR3 covers 14 residues. Germline V gene lookup returns CDR1 SNHLY and CDR2 FYNNEI. CDR3 in DNA: TGTGCCAGCACCCCCGGGACAGTCCCCTACGAGCAGTACTTC. Its translation: CASTPGTVPYEQYF.

In its sample, this clone was seen once. V is TRBV4-1 and J is TRBJ1-4; D may be TRBD1 (6 bases). This CDR3 comprises 16 residues. Trimming removed 0 bases from V and 10 bases from J, with 18 bases in between. Germline V CDR1 and CDR2: MGHRA, YSYEKL. CDR3 bases: TGCGCCAGCAGCCAAGAGGGACAAGGAGCGGGTCGAAAACTGTTTTTT. This translates into CASSQEGQGAGRKLFF.

The rearrangement links TRBV12-3 or TRBV12-4 to TRBJ2-7; D is unresolved. The CDR3 has 10 residues. V was cut by 5 bases and J by 9 bases, with 8 bases left in between. The DNA of the CDR3 is TGTGCCAGCAGTCAATCCGGGCAGTACTTC. It specifies CASSQSGQYF.

The chain uses TRBV10-3 and TRBJ1-5; 10 bases align to TRBD1. The CDR3 loop spans 15 amino acids. Looked up from germline, CDR1 is ENHRY and CDR2 is SYGVKD. Trimming at V came to 3 bases and at J to 6 bases, leaving 5 bases not matched to a gene. The CDR3, as DNA: TGTGCCATCAGTGAAGGGACAGGGGAGGGTCAGCCCCAGCATTTT. It is translated as CAISEGTGEGQPQHF.

The chain recombines TRBV10-3 with TRBJ2-7, with 7 bases identical to TRBD1. The CDR3 runs 14 residues. Germline CDR1 ENHRY, CDR2 SYGVKD. V lost 4 bases, J lost 1 base, and 4 bases stayed unmatched. The CDR3 bases are TGTGCCATCAGTGCGGGGACAGAGTCCTACGAGCAGTACTTC. This encodes CAISAGTESYEQYF.

This clone was counted once. The chain employs TRBV7-9 and TRBJ2-2; D not certain. V lost 1 base and J lost 1, with 4 bases in between. The CDR3 loop spans 14 amino acids. Germline CDR1 and CDR2: SEHNR and FQNEAQ (reference sequence). The CDR3 protein is CASSLERNTGELFF. In DNA form, the CDR3 reads TGTGCCAGCAGCTTAGAACGGAACACCGGGGAGCTGTTTTTT.

The J gene is TRBJ2-5, the V gene TRBV12-3 or TRBV12-4; D ambiguous. CDR3 length: 11 residues. Trimming stripped 5 bases from V and 5 bases from J, with 6 bases between. The CDR3 DNA reads TGTGCCAGCAGTCCTGGGGAGACCCAGTACTTC. Amino acids: CASSPGETQYF.

This chain joins TRBV10-1 and TRBJ1-1; the D is unclear. Deletions cut 7 bases from V and 5 bases from J, with 11 bases between. The V gene's germline CDR1 is WNHNN and CDR2 SYGVQD (reference sequence). The CDR3 has 12 amino acids. The CDR3 region has the DNA TGCGCCAGCAACGGGTTTCCGACTGAAGCTTTCTTT. Residues: CASNGFPTEAFF.

The J gene is TRBJ2-1, the V gene TRBV4-3, with 7 nucleotides matching TRBD2. V trimming: 0 bases; J trimming: 12 bases; junction bases outside the gene matches: 14. This CDR3 comprises 16 residues. Germline V gene sequence: CDR1 LGHNA, CDR2 YSLEER. The DNA for the CDR3 is TGCGCCAGCAGCCAAGATCGTGGCGGGACTACATTGCGGCAGTTCTTC. Its translation: CASSQDRGGTTLRQFF.

V is TRBV6-1 and J is TRBJ1-3; the D is unclear. CDR3 length equals 14 residues. V was pared by 3 bases and J by 1 base, with 7 bases between. Germline V gene data show CDR1 as MNHNS and CDR2 as SASEGT. DNA of the CDR3: TGTGCCAGCAGTGACCCCGGTTCTGGAAACACCATATATTTT. It specifies CASSDPGSGNTIYF.

The chain links TRBV10-3 to TRBJ1-3; D is unresolved. From germline, CDR1 is ENHRY and CDR2 SYGVKD. V was pared by 6 bases and J by 0 bases, with 6 bases between. The CDR3 sequence is 13 residues long. The CDR3: CAIRGSSGNTIYF. CDR3 nucleotide sequence: TGTGCCATCAGAGGTTCCTCTGGAAACACCATATATTTT.

The chain combines TRBV7-8 with TRBJ1-1; TRBD1 agrees at 7 bases. The CDR3 totals 15 residues. Germline-derived CDR1 and CDR2 are SGHVS and FQNEAQ. Losses at the gene ends were 5 bases for V and 6 bases for J; bases not matched to a gene: 12. The CDR3 sequence is CASSRFGQDSSEAFF. The CDR3 DNA reads TGTGCCAGCAGCCGGTTTGGACAGGATTCCTCTGAAGCTTTCTTT.

The rearrangement joins TRBV7-9 to TRBJ1-4, with TRBD1 identical over 7 bases. Germline CDR1 is SEHNR and CDR2 is FQNEAQ (reference sequence). This CDR3 contains 16 residues. V dropped 7 bases and J dropped 1; count of bases not matched to a gene: 9. Here the CDR3 DNA reads TGTGCCAGCACCAGATCAGGGGGAGGAACTAATGAAAAACTGTTTTTT. This sequence encodes CASTRSGGGTNEKLFF. Drawing the rest from reference TRBV7-9 and TRBJ1-4, the complete variable domain is DTGVSQNPRHKITKRGQNVTFRCDPISEHNRLYWYRQTLGQGPEFLTYFQNEAQLEKSRLLSDRFSAERPKGSFSTLEIQRTEQGDSAMYLCASTRSGGGTNEKLFFGSGTQLSVL.

The V call is TRBV6-5, the J call TRBJ2-1; D unresolved. This CDR3 has 14 residues. V was trimmed by 6 bases and J by 3 bases, leaving 12 bases between them. CDR1 and CDR2 from the germline V gene are MNHEY and SVGAGI. The CDR3 is CASRLANLYNEQFF. The CDR3 coding sequence is TGTGCCAGCAGACTCGCAAACCTCTACAATGAGCAGTTCTTC.

The gene calls are TRBV27 and TRBJ1-2, with a possible D match to TRBD1 (5 bases). The CDR3 covers 13 residues. V lost 3 bases to trimming and J lost 7 bases, with 12 bases between them. In germline, CDR1 is MNHEY, CDR2 SMNVEV (reference sequence). The CDR3 spells CASSLVGVGGYTF. For the CDR3, the DNA is TGTGCCAGCAGTTTGGTAGGGGTTGGTGGCTACACCTTC.